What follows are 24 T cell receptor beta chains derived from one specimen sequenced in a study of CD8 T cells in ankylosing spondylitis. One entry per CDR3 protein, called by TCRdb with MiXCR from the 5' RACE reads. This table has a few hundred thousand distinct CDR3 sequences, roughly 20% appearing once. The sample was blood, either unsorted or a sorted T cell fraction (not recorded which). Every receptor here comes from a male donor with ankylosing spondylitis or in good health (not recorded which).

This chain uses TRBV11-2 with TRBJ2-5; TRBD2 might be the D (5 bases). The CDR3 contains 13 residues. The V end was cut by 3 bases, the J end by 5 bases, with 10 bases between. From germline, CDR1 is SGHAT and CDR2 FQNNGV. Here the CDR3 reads CASSLEARETQYF. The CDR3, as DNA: TGTGCCAGCAGCTTGGAGGCGCGGGAGACCCAGTACTTC.

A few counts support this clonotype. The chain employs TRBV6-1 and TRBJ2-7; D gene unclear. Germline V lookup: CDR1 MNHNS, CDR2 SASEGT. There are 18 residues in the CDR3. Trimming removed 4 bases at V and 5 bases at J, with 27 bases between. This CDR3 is CASSARRSALPSWDEQYF. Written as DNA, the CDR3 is TGTGCCAGCAGTGCCCGAAGGAGCGCACTCCCGTCATGGGACGAGCAGTACTTC.

The CDR3: CASSLPGMAYEQYF. The CDR3 DNA is TGTGCCAGCAGCTTACCGGGGATGGCCTACGAGCAGTACTTC. The rearrangement uses TRBV7-8 and TRBJ2-7; D is perhaps TRBD2 (5 bases). Per germline, CDR1 SGHVS and CDR2 FQNEAQ. The CDR3 runs 14 residues. Trimming removed 2 bases at V and 2 bases at J, with 10 bases between.

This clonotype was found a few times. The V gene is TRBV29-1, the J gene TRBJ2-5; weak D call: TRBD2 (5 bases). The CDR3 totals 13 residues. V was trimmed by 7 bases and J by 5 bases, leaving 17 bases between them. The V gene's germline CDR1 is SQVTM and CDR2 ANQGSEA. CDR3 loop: CSAVDWNGETQYF. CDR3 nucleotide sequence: TGCAGCGCGGTGGACTGGAACGGGGAGACCCAGTACTTC.

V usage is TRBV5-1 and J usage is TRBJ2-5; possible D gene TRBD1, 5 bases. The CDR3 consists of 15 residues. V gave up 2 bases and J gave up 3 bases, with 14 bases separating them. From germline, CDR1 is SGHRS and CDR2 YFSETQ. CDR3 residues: CASSFDRQKEETQYF. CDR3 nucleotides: TGCGCCAGCAGCTTCGACCGACAGAAAGAAGAGACCCAGTACTTC.

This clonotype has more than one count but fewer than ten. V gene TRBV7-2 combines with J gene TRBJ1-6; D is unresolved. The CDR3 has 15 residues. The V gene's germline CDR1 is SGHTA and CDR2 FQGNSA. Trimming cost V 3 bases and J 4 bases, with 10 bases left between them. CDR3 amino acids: CASSLTWEYNSPLHF. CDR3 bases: TGTGCCAGCAGCTTGACATGGGAATATAATTCACCCCTCCACTTT.

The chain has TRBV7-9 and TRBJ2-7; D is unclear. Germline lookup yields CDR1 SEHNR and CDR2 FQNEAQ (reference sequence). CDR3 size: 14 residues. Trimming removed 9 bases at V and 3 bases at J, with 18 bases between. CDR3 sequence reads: CARARSGTFYEQYF. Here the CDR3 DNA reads TGTGCCAGGGCGCGCAGTGGAACCTTCTACGAGCAGTACTTC.

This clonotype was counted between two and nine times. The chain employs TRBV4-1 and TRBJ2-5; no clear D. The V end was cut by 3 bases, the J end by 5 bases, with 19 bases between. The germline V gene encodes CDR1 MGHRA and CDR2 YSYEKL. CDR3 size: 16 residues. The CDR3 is CASSQPLDAVEETQYF. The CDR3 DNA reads TGCGCCAGCAGCCAGCCCCTGGACGCGGTGGAGGAGACCCAGTACTTC.

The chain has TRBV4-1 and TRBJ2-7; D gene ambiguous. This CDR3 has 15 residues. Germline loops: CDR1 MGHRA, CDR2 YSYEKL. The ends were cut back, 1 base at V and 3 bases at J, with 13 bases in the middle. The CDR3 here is CASSQGEGSGYEQYF. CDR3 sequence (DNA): TGCGCCAGCAGCCAAGGTGAAGGATCGGGCTACGAGCAGTACTTC.

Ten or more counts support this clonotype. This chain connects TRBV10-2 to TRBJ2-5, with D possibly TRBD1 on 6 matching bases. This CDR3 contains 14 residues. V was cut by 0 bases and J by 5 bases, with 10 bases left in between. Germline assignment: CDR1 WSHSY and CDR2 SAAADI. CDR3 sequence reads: CASSESTGKETQYF. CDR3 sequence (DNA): TGCGCCAGCAGTGAGTCAACAGGGAAGGAGACCCAGTACTTC.

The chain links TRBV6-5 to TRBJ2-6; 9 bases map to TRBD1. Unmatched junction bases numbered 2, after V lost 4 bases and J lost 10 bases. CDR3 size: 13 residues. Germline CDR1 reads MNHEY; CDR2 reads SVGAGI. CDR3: CASSWGQGNVLTF. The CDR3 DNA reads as TGTGCCAGCAGTTGGGGACAGGGAAACGTCCTGACTTTC.

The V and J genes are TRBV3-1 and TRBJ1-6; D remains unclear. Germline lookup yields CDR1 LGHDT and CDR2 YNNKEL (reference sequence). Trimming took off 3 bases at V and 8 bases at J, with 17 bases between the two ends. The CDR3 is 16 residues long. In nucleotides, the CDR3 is TGTGCCAGCAGCCAGGTCTACGGGTCTTGGGATTCACCCCTCCACTTT. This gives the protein CASSQVYGSWDSPLHF.

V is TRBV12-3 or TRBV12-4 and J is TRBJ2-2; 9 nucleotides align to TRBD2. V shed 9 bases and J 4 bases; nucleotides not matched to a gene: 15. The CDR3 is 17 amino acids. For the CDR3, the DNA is TGTGCCAGTCGGGCTAGCGGGGACCAAATGGGCACCGGGGAGCTGTTTTTT. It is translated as CASRASGDQMGTGELFF.

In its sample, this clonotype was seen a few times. For the CDR3, the DNA is TGTGCCAGCAGCTTAGTCGGCCGCGGGGAGAACACAGATACGCAGTATTTT. Residues: CASSLVGRGENTDTQYF. The rearrangement uses TRBV7-9 and TRBJ2-3, with a possible D match to TRBD2 (6 bases). The CDR3 contains 17 residues. Germline CDR1 SEHNR, CDR2 FQNEAQ (reference sequence). With 1 base removed from V and 2 bases from J, the gap between germline ends came to 16 bases. Filled out from reference TRBV7-9 and TRBJ2-3, the complete variable domain reads DTGVSQNPRHKITKRGQNVTFRCDPISEHNRLYWYRQTLGQGPEFLTYFQNEAQLEKSRLLSDRFSAERPKGSFSTLEIQRTEQGDSAMYLCASSLVGRGENTDTQYFGPGTRLTVL.

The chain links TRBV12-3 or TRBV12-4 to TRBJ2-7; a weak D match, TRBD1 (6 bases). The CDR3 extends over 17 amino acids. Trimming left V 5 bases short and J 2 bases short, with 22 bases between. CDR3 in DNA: TGTGCCAGCAGTCTCTTCCCCCGACAGGTTGCCCCCTACGAGCAGTACTTC. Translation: CASSLFPRQVAPYEQYF.

The CDR3 reads CASSQVGGGNEQFF. The DNA for the CDR3 is TGCGCCAGCAGCCAAGTCGGAGGTGGGAATGAGCAGTTCTTC. The chain uses TRBV4-1 and TRBJ2-1; possible D gene TRBD2, 5 bases. CDR1 is MGHRA and CDR2 is YSYEKL in the germline V gene. V lost 1 base and J 7 bases, leaving 11 bases between the germline ends. CDR3 size: 14 residues.

The CDR3, as DNA: TGTGCCAGCAGCTTAGAGGTCGGGGGCTCCTATAATTCACCCCTCCACTTT. Translating it yields CASSLEVGGSYNSPLHF. This rearrangement joins TRBV7-6 to TRBJ1-6; perhaps TRBD1 as D (5 bases). The CDR3 has 17 residues. The V and J ends lost 1 base and 0 bases respectively, with 10 bases between them. Germline loops: CDR1 SGHVS, CDR2 FNYEAQ.

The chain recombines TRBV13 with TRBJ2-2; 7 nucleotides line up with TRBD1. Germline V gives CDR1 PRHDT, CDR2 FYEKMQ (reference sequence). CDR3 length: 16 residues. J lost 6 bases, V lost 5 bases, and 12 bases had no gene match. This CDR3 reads CASSPQTGFWAGELFF. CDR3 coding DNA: TGTGCCAGCAGCCCCCAGACAGGGTTCTGGGCCGGGGAGCTGTTTTTT.

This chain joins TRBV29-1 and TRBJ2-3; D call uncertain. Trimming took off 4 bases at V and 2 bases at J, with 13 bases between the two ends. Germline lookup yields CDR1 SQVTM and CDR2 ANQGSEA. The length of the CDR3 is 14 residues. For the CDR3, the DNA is TGCAGCGTTGGGCCAGAACCGAACACAGATACGCAGTATTTT. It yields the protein CSVGPEPNTDTQYF.

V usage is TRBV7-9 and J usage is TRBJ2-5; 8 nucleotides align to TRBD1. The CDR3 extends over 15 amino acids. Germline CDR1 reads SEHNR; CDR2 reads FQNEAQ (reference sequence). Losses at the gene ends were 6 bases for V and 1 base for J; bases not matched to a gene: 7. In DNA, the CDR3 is TGTGCCAGCAGACAGGGACAGGACACCCAAGAGACCCAGTACTTC. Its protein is CASRQGQDTQETQYF.

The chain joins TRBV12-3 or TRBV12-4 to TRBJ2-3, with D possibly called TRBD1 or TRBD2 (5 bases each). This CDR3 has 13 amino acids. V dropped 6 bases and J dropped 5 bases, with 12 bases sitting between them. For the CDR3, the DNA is TGTGCCAGCAGCACAGGACTTATAGATACGCAGTATTTT. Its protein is CASSTGLIDTQYF.

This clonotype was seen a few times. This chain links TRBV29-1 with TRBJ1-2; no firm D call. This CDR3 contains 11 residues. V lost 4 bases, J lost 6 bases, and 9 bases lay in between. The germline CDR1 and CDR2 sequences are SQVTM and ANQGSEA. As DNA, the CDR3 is TGCAGCGTTGTCTTTGTCGATGGCTACACCTTC. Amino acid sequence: CSVVFVDGYTF.

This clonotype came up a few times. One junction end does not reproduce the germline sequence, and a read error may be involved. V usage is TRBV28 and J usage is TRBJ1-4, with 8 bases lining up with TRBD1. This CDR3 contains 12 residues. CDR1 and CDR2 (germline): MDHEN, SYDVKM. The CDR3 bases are TGTGCCAGCACCGAATATACAGGGGGGTTTCAGTTT. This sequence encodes CASTEYTGGFQF.

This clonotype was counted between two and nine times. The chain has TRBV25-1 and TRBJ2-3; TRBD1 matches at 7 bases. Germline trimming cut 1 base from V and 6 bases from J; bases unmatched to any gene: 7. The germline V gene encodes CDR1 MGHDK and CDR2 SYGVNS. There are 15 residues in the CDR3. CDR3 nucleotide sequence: TGTGCCAGCAGTGAATTAAGAGGGGGCTCGGATACGCAGTATTTT. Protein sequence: CASSELRGGSDTQYF.